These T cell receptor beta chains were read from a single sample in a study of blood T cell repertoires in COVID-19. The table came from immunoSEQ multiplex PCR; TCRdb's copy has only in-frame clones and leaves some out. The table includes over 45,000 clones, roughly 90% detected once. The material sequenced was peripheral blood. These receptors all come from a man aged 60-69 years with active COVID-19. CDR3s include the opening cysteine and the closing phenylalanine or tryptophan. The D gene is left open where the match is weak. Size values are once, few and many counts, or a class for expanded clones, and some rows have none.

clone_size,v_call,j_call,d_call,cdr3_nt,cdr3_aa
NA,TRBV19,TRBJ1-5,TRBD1,TGTGCCAGTAGTACCAACACAGGGGGCGGTCAGCCCCAGCATTTT,CASSTNTGGGQPQHF
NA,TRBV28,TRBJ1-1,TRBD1,TGTGCCAGCAGTGCAACAGGGGCGGGCACTGAAGCTTTCTTT,CASSATGAGTEAFF
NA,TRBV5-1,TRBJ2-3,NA,TGCGCCAGCAGCTTGTTAATATCAGATACGCAGTATTTT,CASSLLISDTQYF
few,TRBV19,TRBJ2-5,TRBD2,TGTGCCAGTAAGGATAGCGGGAGGGTAGGCCCTAGGGAGACCCAGTACTTC,CASKDSGRVGPRETQYF
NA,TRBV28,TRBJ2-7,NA,TGTGCCAGCAGTCCTTGGATACAGGCTAGCTCCTACGAGCAGTACTTC,CASSPWIQASSYEQYF
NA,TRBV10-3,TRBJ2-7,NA,TGTGCCATCAGTGAGTCGAGGGGACTCCCCTACGAGCAGTACTTC,CAISESRGLPYEQYF
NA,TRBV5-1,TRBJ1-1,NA,TGCGCCAGCAGCTTGGCCGGTAGGAGTTACACTGAAGCTTTCTTT,CASSLAGRSYTEAFF
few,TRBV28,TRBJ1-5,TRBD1,TGTGCCAGCAGTTCCCCCCCCAGGGGGCTGAATCAGCCCCAGCATTTT,CASSSPPRGLNQPQHF
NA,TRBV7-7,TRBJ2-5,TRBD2,TGTGCTAGCAGCCTTCGACTAGCGGGAACCCAAGAGACCCAGTACTTC,CASSLRLAGTQETQYF
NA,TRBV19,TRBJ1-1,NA,TGTGCCAGTACCCCTAAGCTGAACACTGAAGCTTTCTTT,CASTPKLNTEAFF
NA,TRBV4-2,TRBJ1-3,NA,TGTGCCAGCAGCCAAGGGGCTAACTCTGGAAACACCATATATTTT,CASSQGANSGNTIYF
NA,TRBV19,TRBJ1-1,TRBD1,TGTGCCAGTAGTAGGGGACAGGGTATCAGGTTCCCTGAAGCTTTCTTT,CASSRGQGIRFPEAFF
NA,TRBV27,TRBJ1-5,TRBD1,TGTGCCAGCAGTTTGGGCACAGGGGTCAATCAGCCCCAGCATTTT,CASSLGTGVNQPQHF
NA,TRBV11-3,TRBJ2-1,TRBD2,TGTGCCAGCAGCCGAGCGGGACCATCTGGCTATGAGCAGTTCTTC,CASSRAGPSGYEQFF
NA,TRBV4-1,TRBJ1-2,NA,TGCGCCAGCAGCTCCTCAGGGCCCAGGGACTATGGCTACACCTTC,CASSSSGPRDYGYTF
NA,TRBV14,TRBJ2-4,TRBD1,TGTGCCAGCAGCCAAGACCTTGGGACAGGTCTAGCCAAAAACATTCAGTACTTC,CASSQDLGTGLAKNIQYF
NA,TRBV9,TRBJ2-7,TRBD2,TGTGCCAGCAGCCACCCTTCCGGGACTAGCGGAAGCAAAGATTACGAGCAGTACTTC,CASSHPSGTSGSKDYEQYF
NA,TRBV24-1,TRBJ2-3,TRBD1,TGTGCCACCTCCACAGGGGACGCTAGCACAGATACGCAGTATTTT,CATSTGDASTDTQYF
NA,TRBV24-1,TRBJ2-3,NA,TGTGCCACCAGTGATTACACAGGCTCTAATACGCAGTATTTT,CATSDYTGSNTQYF
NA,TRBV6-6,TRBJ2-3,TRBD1,TGTGCCAGCAGCCGACAGGGAATGAAGGGCACAGATACGCAGTATTTT,CASSRQGMKGTDTQYF
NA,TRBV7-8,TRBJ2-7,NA,TGTGCCGCGGGTCAGGGGCCGAATCTCTACGAGCAGTACTTC,CAAGQGPNLYEQYF
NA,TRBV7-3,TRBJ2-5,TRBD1,TGTGCCAGCAGCTACAGGGGGATGGACGAAGAGACCCAGTACTTC,CASSYRGMDEETQYF
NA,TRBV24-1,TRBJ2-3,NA,TGTGCCACCAGTGATCCAACGACCACCTTGGGCGCAGATACGCAGTATTTT,CATSDPTTTLGADTQYF
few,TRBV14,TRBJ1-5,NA,TGTGCCAGCAGCTCGAAGGCGGATCAGCCCCAGCATTTT,CASSSKADQPQHF
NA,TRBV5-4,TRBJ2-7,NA,TGTGCCAGCAGCTTCGCCAGGGTAAGCGAGCAGTACTTC,CASSFARVSEQYF
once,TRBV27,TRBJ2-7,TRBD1,TGTGCCAGCAGTTTACTGGGACAGGGGAGCTACGAGCAGTACTTC,CASSLLGQGSYEQYF
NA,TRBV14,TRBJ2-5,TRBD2,TGTGCCAGCAGCCAACTAGCGGGAGACGAGACCCAGTACTTC,CASSQLAGDETQYF
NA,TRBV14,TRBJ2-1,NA,TGTGCCAGCAGCCCGGCACAGGGAAATGAGCAGTTCTTC,CASSPAQGNEQFF
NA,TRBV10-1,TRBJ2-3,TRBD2,TGCGCCAGCAGCTCAGCTCTACTAGCGGCCAATAGAGATACGCAGTATTTT,CASSSALLAANRDTQYF
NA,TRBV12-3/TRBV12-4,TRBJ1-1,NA,TGTGCCAGCAGTTTACGGTCGGAAGCTTTCTTT,CASSLRSEAFF
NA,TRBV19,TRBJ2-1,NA,TGTGCCAGTAGTAGCGAGCCCACAGTCTACAATGAGCAGTTCTTC,CASSSEPTVYNEQFF